This T cell receptor (beta chain) was sequenced during a study of regulatory T cells in long-lasting Graves disease. Arm-PCR with iRepertoire HTBI primers amplified the CDR3 regions for these TCR beta libraries. TCRdb ran MiXCR on the multiplex PCR reads and lists one entry per CDR3 protein. The data hold 430,000 or so distinct CDR3 sequences, with over 20% observed a single time. Time point reported: persistent/refractory GD, antithyroid drugs over 5 years with positive TRAb. PBMCs were the source of the RNA used for TCR sequencing. This CDR3 is built from 14 residues. Germline V CDR1 and CDR2: MNHNS, SASEGT. V was pared by 4 bases and J by 0 bases, with 3 bases of the junction left unmatched. This clonotype was seen repeatedly, ten times or more.

Sample: peripheral blood mononuclear cells (PBMCs), taken when the disease was refractory, from a patient treated with antithyroid drugs. The sequence was obtained from a female donor with Graves disease. The V and J genes are TRBV6-1 and TRBJ2-7; 7 positions match TRBD1. Written as DNA, the CDR3 is TGTGCCAGCAGTGCAGGGGACAGCTCCTACGAGCAGTACTTC. Its translation is CASSAGDSSYEQYF.